The entry below gives a single T cell receptor beta chain sequence along with its context. The target antigen is unknown. Germline V CDR1 and CDR2: SGHKS, YYEKEE (reference sequence). The ends were cut back, 4 bases at V and 2 bases at J, with 19 bases in the middle. CDR3 length equals 17 residues. Noted time point: cycle 4 day 1 (C4D1), after about 6 weeks of nivolumab. Every patient had relapsed following autologous stem cell transplantation, and cohorts differed in brentuximab vedotin exposure. The sample originates from a study of PD-1 blockade in classical Hodgkin lymphoma. The data were produced by immunoSEQ multiplex PCR, yet TCRdb's version contains in-frame clones alone and is incomplete. Counted here are about 33,000 clones, approximately 68% occurring once; the ten biggest clones make up almost 4%. Whole-study findings and limits: The study reported lower baseline TCR diversity in newly diagnosed patients than in healthy donors. Patients were excluded if nivolumab began under 1 year after ASCT (the autologous transplant).

This sequence joins TRBV5-5 and TRBJ2-1, with D tentatively TRBD2 (6 bases). This TCR derives from a human donor with classical Hodgkin lymphoma. This material consisted of peripheral blood mononuclear cells (PBMCs), taken before the fourth cycle of nivolumab. The CDR3 loop reads CASSPLGWGGTYNEQFF. The CDR3 DNA reads as TGTGCCAGCAGCCCCCTAGGCTGGGGAGGTACCTACAATGAGCAGTTCTTC.